This TCR beta chain is from a study of shared clonotypes between healthy human individuals. General study findings and limits: Generally, naive subsets came out with larger estimated richness than memory subsets.

Comments on this clone: Its antigen is as yet unknown.

Only CD45RO-negative cells positively selected for CCR7 counted as naive CD8 cells, so terminally differentiated effector memory CD45RA+ cells were excluded. Every subset's genomic DNA went evenly onto several immunoSEQ plates. This table comes from immunoSEQ multiplex PCR, and its TCRdb copy is limited to in-frame clones, with some not included. The sample has more than 2 million clones, less than 95% seen once. V lost 6 bases and J lost 4; bases outside the gene matches: 4. The CDR3 is 13 amino acids. The germline V gene encodes CDR1 MDHEN and CDR2 SYDVKM. The chain uses TRBV28 and TRBJ1-1; 8 bases are shared with TRBD1. The receptor was derived from a man aged 18 to 30 in good health. Material for sequencing was naive CD8+ T cells sorted from blood. Written as DNA, the CDR3 is TGTGCCAGCAGCCAGGGGGCTGGCACTGAAGCTTTCTTT. The encoded protein is CASSQGAGTEAFF.